Following are 2 T cell receptor beta chains from one sample sequenced in a study of blood T cell repertoires in COVID-19. Profiling relied on immunoSEQ multiplex PCR, and the TCRdb table lists in-frame clones only, not all of them. The table has under 300,000 clones, about 83% seen once. The sample consisted of peripheral blood. The origin of the receptors is a human donor in a cohort sampled during active COVID-19.

V is TRBV7-9 and J is TRBJ2-1, with TRBD2 identical over 7 bases. This CDR3 is 14 amino acids long. V dropped 5 bases and J dropped 1; count of bases not matched to a gene: 2. Germline CDR1 SEHNR, CDR2 FQNEAQ (reference sequence). For the CDR3, the DNA is TGTGCCAGCAGCCCCGGGGGGTCCTACAATGAGCAGTTCTTC. Protein sequence: CASSPGGSYNEQFF.

V and J are TRBV10-3 and TRBJ1-1, with D perhaps TRBD1 (6 bases). The CDR3 has 14 residues. The germline V and J ends were trimmed by 11 bases and 1 base, with 17 bases remaining between them. CDR1 and CDR2 (germline): ENHRY, SYGVKD. The CDR3, as DNA: TGTGCCTCGCAGGCGGGGGCTGGGAACACTGAAGCTTTCTTT. Amino acid sequence: CASQAGAGNTEAFF.